This TCR beta chain originates from a study of regulatory T cells in long-lasting Graves disease. For TCR beta, libraries came from iRepertoire HTBI primers and Arm-PCR of CDR3 regions. TCRdb re-analysed the multiplex PCR reads in MiXCR, keeping a single row per CDR3 protein. The sample has 350,000 to 400,000 distinct CDR3 sequences; about 16% are singletons. Germline CDR1 DFQATT, CDR2 SNEGSKA (reference sequence). V lost 5 bases to trimming and J lost 4 bases, with 14 bases between them. The CDR3 is 13 amino acids. Indicated time point: newly diagnosed GD, antithyroid drugs for less than 3 months. PBMC RNA served as the TCR library source. This clonotype was counted a few times. Another study also made use of these data, one on T cells in Graves' hyperthyroidism and ophthalmopathy.

This TCR derives from a woman aged 18-29 years with Graves disease. This sample comprised peripheral blood mononuclear cells (PBMCs), obtained at new diagnosis, from a patient treated with antithyroid drugs. The chain combines TRBV20-1 with TRBJ1-2, with TRBD1 as a possible D gene (6 bases). In DNA form, the CDR3 reads TGCAGTGCTTACACCGGACAGATCTATGGCTACACCTTC. This sequence encodes CSAYTGQIYGYTF.